This T cell receptor (beta chain) was sequenced in a study of metastatic and nonmetastatic thyroid tumors. Study-wide findings and caveats: Benign nodules reportedly had significantly lower TCR beta diversity than malignant thyroid tumors in blood and tumor.

This clone was counted at least ten times. Its specificity is unknown. This CDR3 is also generated by other DNA sequences in the sample. The CDR3 extends over 13 amino acids. Unmatched junction bases numbered 5, after V lost 11 bases and J lost 3 bases. CDR1 is MRHNA, CDR2 SNTAGT, per germline. Every patient underwent thyroid surgery untreated. TCRdb reprocessed the PCR reads using MiXCR. The sample yields 25,000 or so clones, roughly 17% seen once. Material: blood. The chain combines TRBV6-4 with TRBJ2-3; 10 positions match TRBD1. This receptor was obtained from a female donor with papillary thyroid cancer or a benign thyroid nodule (not recorded which). Some clones in this sample may be carry-over from other donors' samples. CDR3 loop: CAAGTGETDTQYF. The CDR3 DNA sequence: TGTGCCGCGGGGACAGGGGAGACAGATACGCAGTATTTT.